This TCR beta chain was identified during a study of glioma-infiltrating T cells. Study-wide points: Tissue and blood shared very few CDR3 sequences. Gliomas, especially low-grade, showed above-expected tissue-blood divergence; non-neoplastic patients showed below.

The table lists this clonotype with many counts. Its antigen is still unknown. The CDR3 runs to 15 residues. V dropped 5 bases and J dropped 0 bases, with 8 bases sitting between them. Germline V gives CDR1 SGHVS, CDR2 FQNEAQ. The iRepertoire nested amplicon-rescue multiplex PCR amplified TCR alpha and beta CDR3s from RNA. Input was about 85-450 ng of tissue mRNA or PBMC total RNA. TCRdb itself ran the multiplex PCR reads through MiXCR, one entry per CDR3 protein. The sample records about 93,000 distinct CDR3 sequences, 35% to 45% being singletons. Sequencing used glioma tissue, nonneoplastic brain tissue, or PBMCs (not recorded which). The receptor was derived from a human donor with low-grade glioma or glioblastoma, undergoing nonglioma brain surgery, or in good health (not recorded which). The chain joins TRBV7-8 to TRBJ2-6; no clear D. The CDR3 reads CASSKQPSGANVLTF. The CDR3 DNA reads TGTGCCAGCAGCAAACAGCCCTCTGGGGCCAACGTCCTGACTTTC.